A single sample is the source of the 7 T cell receptor beta chains below, sequenced in a study of beta chain features in type 1 diabetes (dated by TCRdb to 2017 to 2018). Library preparation used the immunoSEQ multiplex PCR assay. The entire isolated RNA was reverse transcribed using the High Capacity cDNA Reverse Transcription Kit, and thus expressed TCRB transcripts were sequenced. In TCRdb, the immuneACCESS table is reduced to in-frame sequences with V and J assigned. These tables do not hold every clone; where another copy was compared, an unresolved V gene accounts for under half, and the others remain unexplained. This sample holds about 340,000 clones; roughly 8% were observed only once. The leading ten clones occupy around 0.45% of the sample. The sample comprised central memory CD4+ T cells from blood. The receptors originated from a woman younger than 35 in good health.

The genes are TRBV10-3 and TRBJ2-3, with 8 nucleotides matching TRBD2. V shed 10 bases, J shed 1 base, and the junction held 10 bases outside the gene matches. The CDR3 spans 15 residues. CDR1 ENHRY and CDR2 SYGVKD come from the germline V gene. Here the CDR3 DNA reads TGTGCCAGCTGCGGGAGCGGGGGCCGCACAGATACGCAGTATTTT. As protein: CASCGSGGRTDTQYF.

The sample holds a few counts of this clone. V usage is TRBV5-6 and J usage is TRBJ1-2; D is perhaps TRBD1 (6 bases). The germline CDR1 and CDR2 sequences are SGHDT and YYEEEE. Trimming took off 4 bases at V and 2 bases at J, with 12 bases between the two ends. The CDR3 covers 14 residues. The CDR3: CASSTQGKNYGYTF. The CDR3 nucleotides read TGTGCCAGCAGCACACAGGGAAAAAACTATGGCTACACCTTC.

This clone was observed a handful of times. This chain links TRBV7-3 with TRBJ2-7; D ambiguous. The ends were cut back, 6 bases at V and 3 bases at J, with 15 bases in the middle. CDR1 and CDR2 from the germline V gene are SGHTA and FQGTGA. The CDR3 length is 14 residues. In nucleotides, the CDR3 is TGTGCCAGCAGTAAAAGTGACACAAACTACGAGCAGTACTTC. As protein: CASSKSDTNYEQYF.

The table lists this clone with a few counts. V and J are TRBV6-5 and TRBJ1-5, with unresolved D. Trimming took 5 bases from V and 5 from J, leaving 10 bases between them. CDR1 is MNHEY, CDR2 SVGAGI, per germline. CDR3 length: 13 residues. CDR3 bases: TGTGCCAGCAGTGTGTCATCTGATCAGCCCCAGCATTTT. This encodes CASSVSSDQPQHF.

The sample holds a few counts of this clone. V gene TRBV6-6 combines with J gene TRBJ2-7; 8 bases map to TRBD1. V gave up 2 bases and J gave up 2 bases; unmatched junction bases: 5. CDR3 length: 15 residues. Germline CDR1 is MNHNY and CDR2 is SVGAGI (reference sequence). This CDR3 reads CASSYPEGQAYEQYF. CDR3 coding DNA: TGTGCCAGCAGTTACCCGGAGGGACAGGCCTACGAGCAGTACTTC.

This clone was recorded a few times. V usage is TRBV5-1 and J usage is TRBJ2-6; no definite D call. In germline, CDR1 is SGHRS, CDR2 YFSETQ. There are 14 residues in the CDR3. V lost 6 bases, J lost 1 base, and 8 bases lay in between. The CDR3 DNA reads TGCGCCAGCATGGTTGGGTCTGGGGCCAACGTCCTGACTTTC. Translating gives CASMVGSGANVLTF.

This clone came up a few times. The chain couples TRBV6-5 to TRBJ2-3; tentative D call: TRBD1 (5 bases). V was pared by 0 bases and J by 7 bases, with 14 bases between. Germline V gene lookup returns CDR1 MNHEY and CDR2 SVGAGI. CDR3 length: 15 amino acids. This CDR3 reads CASSYSPDRGNTQYF. The CDR3, as DNA: TGTGCCAGCAGTTACTCGCCTGACAGAGGCAATACGCAGTATTTT.